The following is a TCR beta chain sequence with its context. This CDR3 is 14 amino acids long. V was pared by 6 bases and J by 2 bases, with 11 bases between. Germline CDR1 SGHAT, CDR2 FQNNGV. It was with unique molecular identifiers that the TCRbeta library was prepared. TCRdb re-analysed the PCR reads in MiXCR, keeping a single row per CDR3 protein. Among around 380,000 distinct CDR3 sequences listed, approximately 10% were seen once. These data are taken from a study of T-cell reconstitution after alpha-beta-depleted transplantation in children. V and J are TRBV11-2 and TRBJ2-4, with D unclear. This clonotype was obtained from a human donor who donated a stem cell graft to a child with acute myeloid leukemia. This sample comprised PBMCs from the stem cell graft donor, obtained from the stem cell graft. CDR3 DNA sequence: TGTGCCAGCAGTAAATCTAGTTCCAAAAACATTCAGTACTTC. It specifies CASSKSSSKNIQYF.